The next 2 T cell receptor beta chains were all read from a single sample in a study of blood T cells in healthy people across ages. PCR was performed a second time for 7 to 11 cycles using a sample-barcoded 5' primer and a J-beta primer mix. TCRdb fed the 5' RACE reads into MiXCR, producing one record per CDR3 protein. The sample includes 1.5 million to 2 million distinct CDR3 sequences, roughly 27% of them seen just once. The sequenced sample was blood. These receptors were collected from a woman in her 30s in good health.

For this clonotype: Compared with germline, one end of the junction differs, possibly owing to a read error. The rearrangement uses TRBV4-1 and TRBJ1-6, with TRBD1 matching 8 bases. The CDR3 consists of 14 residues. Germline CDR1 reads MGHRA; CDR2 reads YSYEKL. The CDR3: CASSRPGQGSPLYF. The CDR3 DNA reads TGCGCCAGCAGCCGACCCGGACAGGGTTCACCCCTCTACTTT.

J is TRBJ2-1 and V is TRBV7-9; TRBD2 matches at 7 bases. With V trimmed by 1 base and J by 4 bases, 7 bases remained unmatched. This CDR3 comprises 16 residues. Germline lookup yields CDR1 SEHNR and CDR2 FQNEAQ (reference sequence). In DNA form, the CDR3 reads TGTGCCAGCAGCTTAGGACCAGCGGGACCTTACAATGAGCAGTTCTTC. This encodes CASSLGPAGPYNEQFF. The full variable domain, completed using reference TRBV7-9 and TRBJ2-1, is DTGVSQNPRHKITKRGQNVTFRCDPISEHNRLYWYRQTLGQGPEFLTYFQNEAQLEKSRLLSDRFSAERPKGSFSTLEIQRTEQGDSAMYLCASSLGPAGPYNEQFFGPGTRLTVL.